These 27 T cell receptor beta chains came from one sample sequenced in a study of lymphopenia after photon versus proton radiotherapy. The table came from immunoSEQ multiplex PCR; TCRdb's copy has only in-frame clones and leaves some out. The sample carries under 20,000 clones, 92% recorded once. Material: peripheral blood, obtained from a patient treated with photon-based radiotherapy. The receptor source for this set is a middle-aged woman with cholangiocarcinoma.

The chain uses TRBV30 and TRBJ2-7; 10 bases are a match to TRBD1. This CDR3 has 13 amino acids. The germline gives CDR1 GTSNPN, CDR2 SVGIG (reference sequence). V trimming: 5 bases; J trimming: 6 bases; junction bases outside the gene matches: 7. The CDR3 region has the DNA TGTGCCTGGGGGGGACAGGGGTTCTCCGAGCAGTACTTC. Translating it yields CAWGGQGFSEQYF. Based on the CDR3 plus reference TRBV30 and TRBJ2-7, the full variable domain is SQTIHQWPATLVQPVGSPLSLECTVEGTSNPNLYWYRQAAGRGLQLLFYSVGIGQISSEVPQNLSASRPQDRQFILSSKKLLLSDSGFYLCAWGGQGFSEQYFGPGTRLTVT.

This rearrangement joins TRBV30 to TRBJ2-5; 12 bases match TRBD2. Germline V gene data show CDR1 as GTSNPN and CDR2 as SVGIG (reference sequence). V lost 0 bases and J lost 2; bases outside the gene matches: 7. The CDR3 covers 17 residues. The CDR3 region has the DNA TGTGCCTGGAGTGTATACTGGACTAGCGGGGCTCAAGAGACCCAGTACTTC. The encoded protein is CAWSVYWTSGAQETQYF.

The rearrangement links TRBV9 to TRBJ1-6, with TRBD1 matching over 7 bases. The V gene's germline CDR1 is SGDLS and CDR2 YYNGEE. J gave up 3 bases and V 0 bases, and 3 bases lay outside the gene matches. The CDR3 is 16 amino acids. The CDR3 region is CASSVEGASYNSPLHF. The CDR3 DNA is TGTGCCAGCAGCGTAGAGGGGGCGAGCTATAATTCACCCCTCCACTTT.

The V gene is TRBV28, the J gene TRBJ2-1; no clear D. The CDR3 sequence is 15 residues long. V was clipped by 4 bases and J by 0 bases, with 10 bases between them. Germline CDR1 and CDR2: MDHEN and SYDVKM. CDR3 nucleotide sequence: TGTGCCAGCAGTTCCGGCTCACTCTCCTACAATGAGCAGTTCTTC. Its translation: CASSSGSLSYNEQFF.

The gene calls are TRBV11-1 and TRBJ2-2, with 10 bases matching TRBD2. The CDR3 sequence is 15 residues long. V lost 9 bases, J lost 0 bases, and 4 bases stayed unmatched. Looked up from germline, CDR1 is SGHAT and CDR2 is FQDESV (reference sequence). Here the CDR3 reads CASGTSATNTGELFF. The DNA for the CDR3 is TGTGCCAGTGGGACTAGCGCGACGAACACCGGGGAGCTGTTTTTT.

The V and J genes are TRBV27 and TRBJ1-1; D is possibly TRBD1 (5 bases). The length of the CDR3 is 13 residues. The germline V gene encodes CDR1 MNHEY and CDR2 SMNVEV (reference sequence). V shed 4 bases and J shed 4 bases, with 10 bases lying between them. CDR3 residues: CASSWGRGTEAFF. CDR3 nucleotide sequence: TGTGCCAGCAGTTGGGGGAGAGGCACTGAAGCTTTCTTT.

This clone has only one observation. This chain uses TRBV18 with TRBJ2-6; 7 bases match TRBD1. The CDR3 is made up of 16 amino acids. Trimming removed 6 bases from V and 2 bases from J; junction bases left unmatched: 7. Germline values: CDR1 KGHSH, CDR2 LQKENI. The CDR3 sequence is CASSQRQGPGANVLTF. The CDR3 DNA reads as TGTGCCAGCTCCCAAAGACAGGGACCTGGGGCCAACGTCCTGACTTTC.

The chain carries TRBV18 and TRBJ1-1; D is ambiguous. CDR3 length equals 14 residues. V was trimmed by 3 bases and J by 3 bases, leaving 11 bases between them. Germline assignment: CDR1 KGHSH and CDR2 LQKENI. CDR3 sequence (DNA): TGTGCCAGCTCACCTACGGAGGGTGACACTGAAGCTTTCTTT. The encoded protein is CASSPTEGDTEAFF.

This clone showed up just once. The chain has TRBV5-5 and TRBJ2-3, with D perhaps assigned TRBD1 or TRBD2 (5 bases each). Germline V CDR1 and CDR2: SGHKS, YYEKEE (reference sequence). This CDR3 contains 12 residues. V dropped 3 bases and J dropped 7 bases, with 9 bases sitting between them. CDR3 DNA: TGTGCCAGCAGCTGGGACGAAAATACGCAGTATTTT. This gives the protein CASSWDENTQYF.

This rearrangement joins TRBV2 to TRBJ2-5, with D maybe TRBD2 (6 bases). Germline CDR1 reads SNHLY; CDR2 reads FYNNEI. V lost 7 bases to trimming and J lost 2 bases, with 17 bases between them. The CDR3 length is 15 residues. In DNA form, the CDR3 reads TGTGCCAGCAAGGAGGGGAGATTCGGGCAAGAGACCCAGTACTTC. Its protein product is CASKEGRFGQETQYF. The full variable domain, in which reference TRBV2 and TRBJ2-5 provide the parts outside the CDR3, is EPEVTQTPSHQVTQMGQEVILRCVPISNHLYFYWYRQILGQKVEFLVSFYNNEISEKSEIFDDQFSVERPDGSNFTLKIRSTKLEDSAMYFCASKEGRFGQETQYFGPGTRLLVL.

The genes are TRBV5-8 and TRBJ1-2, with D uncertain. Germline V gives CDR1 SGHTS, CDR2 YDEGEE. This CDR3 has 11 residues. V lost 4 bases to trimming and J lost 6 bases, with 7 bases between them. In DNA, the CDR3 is TGTGCCAGCAGCCGGGTTGATGGCTACACCTTC. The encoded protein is CASSRVDGYTF.

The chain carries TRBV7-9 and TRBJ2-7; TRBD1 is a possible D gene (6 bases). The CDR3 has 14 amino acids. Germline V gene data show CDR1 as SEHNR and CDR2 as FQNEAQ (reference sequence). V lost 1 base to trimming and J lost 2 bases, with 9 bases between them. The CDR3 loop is CASSLDGDTYEQYF. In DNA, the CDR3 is TGTGCCAGCAGCTTAGATGGGGACACCTACGAGCAGTACTTC.

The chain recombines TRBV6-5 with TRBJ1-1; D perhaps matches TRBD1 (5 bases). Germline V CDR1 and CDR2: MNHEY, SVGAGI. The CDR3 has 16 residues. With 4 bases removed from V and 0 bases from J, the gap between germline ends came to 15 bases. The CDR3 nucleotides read TGTGCCAGCAGTTCAAAAATAGGGGTCCTGAACACTGAAGCTTTCTTT. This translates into CASSSKIGVLNTEAFF.

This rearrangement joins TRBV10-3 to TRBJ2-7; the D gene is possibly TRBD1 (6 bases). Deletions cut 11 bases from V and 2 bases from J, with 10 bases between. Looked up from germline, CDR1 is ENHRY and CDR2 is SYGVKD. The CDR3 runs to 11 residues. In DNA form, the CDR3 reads TGTGCCTCCGAGGGGGCCTACGAGCAGTACTTC. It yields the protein CASEGAYEQYF.

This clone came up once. CDR3 in amino acids: CASSRGGGSGNTIYF. DNA for the CDR3: TGTGCCAGCAGTAGGGGAGGGGGCTCTGGAAACACCATATATTTT. J is TRBJ1-3 and V is TRBV6-5, with D possibly TRBD1 on 6 matching bases. The CDR3 has 15 residues. V was pared by 5 bases and J by 0 bases, with 11 bases between. Looked up from germline, CDR1 is MNHEY and CDR2 is SVGAGI.

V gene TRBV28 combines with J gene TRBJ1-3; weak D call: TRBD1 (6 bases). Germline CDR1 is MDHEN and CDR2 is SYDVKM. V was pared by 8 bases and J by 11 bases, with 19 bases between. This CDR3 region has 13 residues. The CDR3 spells CASSVTRGQPIYF. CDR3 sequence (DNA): TGTGCCAGCTCCGTAACCAGGGGTCAACCCATATATTTT.

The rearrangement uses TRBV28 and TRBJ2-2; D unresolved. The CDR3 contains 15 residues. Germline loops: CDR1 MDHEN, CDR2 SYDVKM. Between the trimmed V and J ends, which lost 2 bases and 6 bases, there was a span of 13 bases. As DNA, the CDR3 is TGTGCCAGCAGTTTACTACCCCTAGGCGCCGGGGAGCTGTTTTTT. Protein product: CASSLLPLGAGELFF. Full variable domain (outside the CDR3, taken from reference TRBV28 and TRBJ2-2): DVKVTQSSRYLVKRTGEKVFLECVQDMDHENMFWYRQDPGLGLRLIYFSYDVKMKEKGDIPEGYSVSREKKERFSLILESASTNQTSMYLCASSLLPLGAGELFFGEGSRLTVL.

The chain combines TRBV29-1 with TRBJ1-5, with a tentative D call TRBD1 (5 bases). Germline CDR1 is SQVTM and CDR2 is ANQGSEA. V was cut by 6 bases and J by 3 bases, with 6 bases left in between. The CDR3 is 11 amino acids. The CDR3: CSVGDNQPQHF. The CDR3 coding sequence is TGCAGCGTGGGGGACAATCAGCCCCAGCATTTT. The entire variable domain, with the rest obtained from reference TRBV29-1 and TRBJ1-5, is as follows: SAVISQKPSRDICQRGTSLTIQCQVDSQVTMMFWYRQQPGQSLTLIATANQGSEATYESGFVIDKFPISRPNLTFSTLTVSNMSPEDSSIYLCSVGDNQPQHFGDGTRLSIL.

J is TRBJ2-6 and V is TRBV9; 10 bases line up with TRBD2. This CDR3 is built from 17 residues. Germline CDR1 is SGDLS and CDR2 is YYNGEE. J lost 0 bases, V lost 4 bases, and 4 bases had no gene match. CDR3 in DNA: TGTGCCAGCAGCTCCACTAGCGGGAACTCTGGGGCCAACGTCCTGACTTTC. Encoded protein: CASSSTSGNSGANVLTF. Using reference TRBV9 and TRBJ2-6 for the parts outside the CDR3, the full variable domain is DSGVTQTPKHLITATGQRVTLRCSPRSGDLSVYWYQQSLDQGLQFLIQYYNGEERAKGNILERFSAQQFPDLHSELNLSSLELGDSALYFCASSSTSGNSGANVLTFGAGSRLTVL.

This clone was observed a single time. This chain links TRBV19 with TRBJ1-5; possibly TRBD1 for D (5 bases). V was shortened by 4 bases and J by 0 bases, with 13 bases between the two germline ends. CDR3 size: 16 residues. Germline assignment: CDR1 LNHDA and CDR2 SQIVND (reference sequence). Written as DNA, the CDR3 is TGTGCCAGTAGTACTTATCAGGGACCTAGCAATCAGCCCCAGCATTTT. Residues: CASSTYQGPSNQPQHF.

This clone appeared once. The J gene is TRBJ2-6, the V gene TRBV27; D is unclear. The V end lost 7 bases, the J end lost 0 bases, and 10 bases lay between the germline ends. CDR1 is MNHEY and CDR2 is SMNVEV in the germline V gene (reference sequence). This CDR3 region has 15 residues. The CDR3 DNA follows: TGTGCCAGCACCCCGTTTATCTCTGGGGCCAACGTCCTGACTTTC. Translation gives CASTPFISGANVLTF.

The CDR3 loop reads CASSGTTYEQYF. Here the CDR3 DNA reads TGTGCCAGCAGTGGGACAACCTACGAGCAGTACTTC. This chain links TRBV6-1 with TRBJ2-7; maybe TRBD1 (5 bases). V shed 4 bases and J shed 2 bases, with 6 bases lying between them. The germline V gene encodes CDR1 MNHNS and CDR2 SASEGT. This CDR3 region has 12 residues.

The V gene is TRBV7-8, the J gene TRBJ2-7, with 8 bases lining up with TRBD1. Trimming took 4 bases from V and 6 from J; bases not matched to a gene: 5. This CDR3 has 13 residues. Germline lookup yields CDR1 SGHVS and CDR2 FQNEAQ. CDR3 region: CASSSSTGGEQYF. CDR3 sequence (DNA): TGTGCCAGCAGCTCTTCTACAGGGGGCGAGCAGTACTTC.

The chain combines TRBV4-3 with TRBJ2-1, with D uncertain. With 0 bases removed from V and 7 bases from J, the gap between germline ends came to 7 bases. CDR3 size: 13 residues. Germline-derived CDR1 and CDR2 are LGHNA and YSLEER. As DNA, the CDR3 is TGCGCCAGCAGCCAAGAACGGAGAAATGAGCAGTTCTTC. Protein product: CASSQERRNEQFF.

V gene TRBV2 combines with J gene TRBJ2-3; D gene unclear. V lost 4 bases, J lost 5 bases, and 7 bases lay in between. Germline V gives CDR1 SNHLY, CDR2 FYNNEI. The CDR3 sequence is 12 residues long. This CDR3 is CASSARGDTQYF. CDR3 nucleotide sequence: TGTGCCAGCAGTGCACGAGGAGATACGCAGTATTTT.

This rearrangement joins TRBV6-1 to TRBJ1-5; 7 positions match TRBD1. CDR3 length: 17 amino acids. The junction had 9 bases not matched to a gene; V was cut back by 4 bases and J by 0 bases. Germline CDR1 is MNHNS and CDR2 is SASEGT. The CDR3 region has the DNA TGTGCCAGCAGTGCCGGACAGGCGAGGTATAGCAATCAGCCCCAGCATTTT. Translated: CASSAGQARYSNQPQHF.

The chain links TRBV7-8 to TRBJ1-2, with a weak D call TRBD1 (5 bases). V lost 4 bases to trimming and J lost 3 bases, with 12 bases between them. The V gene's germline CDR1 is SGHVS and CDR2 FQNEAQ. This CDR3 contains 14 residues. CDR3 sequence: CASSSKGPDYGYTF. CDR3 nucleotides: TGTGCCAGCAGCTCGAAGGGACCGGACTATGGCTACACCTTC.